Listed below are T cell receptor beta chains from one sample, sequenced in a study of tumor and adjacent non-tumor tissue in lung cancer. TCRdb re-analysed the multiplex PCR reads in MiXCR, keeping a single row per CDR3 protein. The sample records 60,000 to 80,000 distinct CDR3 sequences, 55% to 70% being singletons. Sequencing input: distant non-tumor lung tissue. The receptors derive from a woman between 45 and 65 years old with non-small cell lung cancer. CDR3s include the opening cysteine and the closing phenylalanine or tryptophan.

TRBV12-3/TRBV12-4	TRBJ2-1	CASRIAGTSEQFF
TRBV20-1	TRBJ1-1	CSAFRDGELNTEAFF
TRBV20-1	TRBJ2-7	CAASPGGQREYEQYF
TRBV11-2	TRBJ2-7	CTNSLTLWNDEQYF
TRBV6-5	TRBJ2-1	CASSLERASYNKQSF
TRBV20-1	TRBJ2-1	CSGSGIIINEQFF
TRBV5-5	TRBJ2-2	CASSLPRGVAGELFF
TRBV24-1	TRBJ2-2	CATSDLANRLAGEVTGELFF
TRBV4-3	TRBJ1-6	CASSQGDRGSPLHF
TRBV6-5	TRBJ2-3	CTSGVGDMQYF
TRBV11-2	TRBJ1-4	CASCERGEKLFF
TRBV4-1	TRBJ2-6	CASSQIRGSGANVLTF
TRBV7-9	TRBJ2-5	CASSLVSALQETQYF
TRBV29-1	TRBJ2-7	CSLVLAGVFDEQYF
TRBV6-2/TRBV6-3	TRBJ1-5	CASRGRLRESAQHF
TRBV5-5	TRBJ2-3	CASSPRTGANLFTDTQFF
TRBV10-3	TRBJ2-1	CAISKRTGTSDYNEQFF
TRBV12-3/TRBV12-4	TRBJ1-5	CASSFAPASNQPQHF
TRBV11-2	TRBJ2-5	CASSLNTVGRETQYF
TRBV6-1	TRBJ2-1	CAYRAGEIGDEQFF
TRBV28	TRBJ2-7	CAEARSSYEQYF
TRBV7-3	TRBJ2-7	CASSFIGAALPEQYF
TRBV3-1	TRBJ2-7	CASSQEVSSYEQYF
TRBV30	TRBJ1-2	CAWSPFGTGMRGYTF
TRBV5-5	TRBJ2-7	CDSRAELADEQYF
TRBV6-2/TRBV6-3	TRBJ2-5	CASSVTGLQETQYF
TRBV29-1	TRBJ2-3	CSVEWEDDAQYF
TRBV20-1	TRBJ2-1	CSARGPGRDNEQFF
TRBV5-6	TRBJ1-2	CASSWDRGSSLYTF
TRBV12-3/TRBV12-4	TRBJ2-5	CASSLMSGAAQETQYF
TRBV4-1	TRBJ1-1	CTSSQDLYRGNTKAFF
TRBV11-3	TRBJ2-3	CAGSLDRLADTLYF
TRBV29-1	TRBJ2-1	CSVAAGGSYNEQFF